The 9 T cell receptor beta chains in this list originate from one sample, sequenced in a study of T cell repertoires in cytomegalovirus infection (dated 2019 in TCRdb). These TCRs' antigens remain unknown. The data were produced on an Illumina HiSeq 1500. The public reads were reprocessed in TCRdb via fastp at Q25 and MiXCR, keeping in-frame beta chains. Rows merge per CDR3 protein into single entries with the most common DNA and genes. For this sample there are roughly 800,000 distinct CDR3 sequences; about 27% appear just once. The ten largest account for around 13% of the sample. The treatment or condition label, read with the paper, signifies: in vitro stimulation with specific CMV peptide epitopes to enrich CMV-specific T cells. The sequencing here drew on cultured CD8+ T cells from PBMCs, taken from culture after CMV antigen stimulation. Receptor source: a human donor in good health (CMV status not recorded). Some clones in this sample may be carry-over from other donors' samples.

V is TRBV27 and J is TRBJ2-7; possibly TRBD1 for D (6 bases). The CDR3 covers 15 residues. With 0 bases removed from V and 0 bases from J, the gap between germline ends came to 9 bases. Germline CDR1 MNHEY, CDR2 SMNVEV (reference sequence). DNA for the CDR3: TGTGCCAGCAGTTTATCGAGGGGGAGCTCCTACGAGCAGTACTTC. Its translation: CASSLSRGSSYEQYF.

CDR3 sequence: CASSPPEGRDSPLHF. The CDR3 region has the DNA TGTGCCAGCAGCCCCCCGGAGGGACGGGATTCACCCCTCCACTTT. J is TRBJ1-6 and V is TRBV9; D possibly corresponds to TRBD1 (5 bases). This CDR3 has 15 residues. With 4 bases removed from V and 8 bases from J, the gap between germline ends came to 16 bases. CDR1 is SGDLS and CDR2 is YYNGEE in the germline V gene.

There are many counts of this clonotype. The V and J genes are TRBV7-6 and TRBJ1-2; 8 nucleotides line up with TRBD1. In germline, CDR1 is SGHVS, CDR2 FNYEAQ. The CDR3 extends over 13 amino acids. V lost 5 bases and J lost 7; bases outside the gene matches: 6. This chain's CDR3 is CASSETGGSGYTF. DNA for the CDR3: TGTGCCAGCAGCGAAACAGGGGGTAGTGGCTACACCTTC.

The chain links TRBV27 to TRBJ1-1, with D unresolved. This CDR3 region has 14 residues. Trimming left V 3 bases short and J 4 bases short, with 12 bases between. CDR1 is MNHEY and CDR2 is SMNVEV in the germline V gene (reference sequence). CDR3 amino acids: CASSLTGSTTEAFF. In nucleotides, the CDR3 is TGTGCCAGCAGTTTGACCGGGTCGACCACTGAAGCTTTCTTT.

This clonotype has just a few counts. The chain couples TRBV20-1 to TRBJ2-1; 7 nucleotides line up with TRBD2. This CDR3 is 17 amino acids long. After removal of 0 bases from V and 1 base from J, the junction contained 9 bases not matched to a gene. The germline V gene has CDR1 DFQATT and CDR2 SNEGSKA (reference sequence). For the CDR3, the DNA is TGCAGTGCTAGAGATCGGTGGAATAGCGGGTCCTACAATGAGCAGTTCTTC. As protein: CSARDRWNSGSYNEQFF.

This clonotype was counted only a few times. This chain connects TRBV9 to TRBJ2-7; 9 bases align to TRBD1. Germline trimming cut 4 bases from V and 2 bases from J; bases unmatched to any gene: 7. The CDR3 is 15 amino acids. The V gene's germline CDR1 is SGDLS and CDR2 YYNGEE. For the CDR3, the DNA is TGTGCCAGCAGCCTCTGGGGACAGGGCCCCTACGAGCAGTACTTC. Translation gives CASSLWGQGPYEQYF.

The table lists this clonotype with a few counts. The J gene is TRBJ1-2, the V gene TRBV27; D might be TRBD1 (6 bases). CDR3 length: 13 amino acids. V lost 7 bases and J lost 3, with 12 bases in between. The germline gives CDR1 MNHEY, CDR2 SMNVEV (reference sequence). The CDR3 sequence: CASKSAGDYGYTF. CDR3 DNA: TGTGCCAGCAAGTCGGCAGGGGACTATGGCTACACCTTC.

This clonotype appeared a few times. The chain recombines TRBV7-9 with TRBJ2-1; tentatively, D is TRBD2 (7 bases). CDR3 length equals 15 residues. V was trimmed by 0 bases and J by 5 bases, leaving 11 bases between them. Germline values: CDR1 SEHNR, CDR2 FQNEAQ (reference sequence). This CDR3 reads CASSLAFGGHNEQFF. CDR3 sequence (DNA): TGTGCCAGCAGCTTAGCGTTCGGGGGGCACAATGAGCAGTTCTTC. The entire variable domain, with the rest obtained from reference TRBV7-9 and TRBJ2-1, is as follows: DTGVSQNPRHKITKRGQNVTFRCDPISEHNRLYWYRQTLGQGPEFLTYFQNEAQLEKSRLLSDRFSAERPKGSFSTLEIQRTEQGDSAMYLCASSLAFGGHNEQFFGPGTRLTVL.

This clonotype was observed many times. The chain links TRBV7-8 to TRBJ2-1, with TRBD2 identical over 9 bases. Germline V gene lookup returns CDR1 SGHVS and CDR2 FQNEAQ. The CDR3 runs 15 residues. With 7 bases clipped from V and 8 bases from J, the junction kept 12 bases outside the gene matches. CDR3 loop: CASTYSGGGAYEQFF. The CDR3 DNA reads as TGTGCCAGCACCTACTCGGGCGGGGGGGCTTATGAGCAGTTCTTC.